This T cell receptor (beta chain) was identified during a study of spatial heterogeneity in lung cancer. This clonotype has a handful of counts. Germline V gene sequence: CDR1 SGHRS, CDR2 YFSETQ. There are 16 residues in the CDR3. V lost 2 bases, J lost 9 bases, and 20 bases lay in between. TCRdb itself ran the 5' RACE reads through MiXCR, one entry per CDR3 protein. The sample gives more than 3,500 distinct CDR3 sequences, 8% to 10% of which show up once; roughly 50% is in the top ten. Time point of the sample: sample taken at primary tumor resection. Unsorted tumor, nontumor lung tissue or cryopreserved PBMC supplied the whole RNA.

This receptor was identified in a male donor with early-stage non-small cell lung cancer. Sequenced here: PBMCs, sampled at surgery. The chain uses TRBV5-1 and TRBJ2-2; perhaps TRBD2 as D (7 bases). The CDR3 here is CASSLYREGSRRELFF. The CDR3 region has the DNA TGCGCCAGCAGCTTATACAGGGAGGGATCGAGAAGGGAGCTGTTTTTT.